The sequence of this T cell receptor beta chain was determined in a study of control samples from healthy donors and cancer patients. The method was immunoSEQ multiplex PCR; TCRdb's version includes in-frame clones alone and lacks a portion of them. The repertoire holds tens of thousands of clones, with 91% as singletons. Per germline, CDR1 MNHEY and CDR2 SVGAGI. The ends lost 0 bases at V and 5 bases at J; junction bases unmatched: 4. The CDR3 is 15 residues long. The sample comprised PBMCs. The chain couples TRBV6-5 to TRBJ1-5, with 7 bases lining up with TRBD1. The receptor comes from a man over 45 with lung cancer. Here the CDR3 reads CASSYSSGGDQPQHF. For the CDR3, the DNA is TGTGCCAGCAGTTACTCGTCAGGGGGGGATCAGCCCCAGCATTTT.